This TCR beta chain was observed in a study of response to subunit inactivated influenza vaccine. Whole-study results and caveats: It was suggested by the authors that few new T cells are recruited by each seasonal influenza vaccination.

TCRdb ran MiXCR on the RT-PCR reads and lists one entry per CDR3 protein. The sample consists of over 150,000 distinct CDR3 sequences, approximately 12% of them appearing once. With respect to this clonotype: Antigen unknown.

Germline V gives CDR1 SQVTM, CDR2 ANQGSEA. CDR3 length equals 13 residues. Trimming shortened V by 5 bases and J by 5 bases, and 14 bases separated the two germline ends. The genes are TRBV29-1 and TRBJ2-3, with D tentatively TRBD1 or TRBD2 (6 bases each). This TCR came from a man between 50 and 70 years old who received an inactivated influenza vaccine. The sequencing used CD8+ T cells sorted from PBMCs, collected around 2 years after vaccination. The CDR3, as DNA: TGCAGCGTTCATCCGGGGGCGGAAGATACGCAGTATTTT. This sequence encodes CSVHPGAEDTQYF.